A single T cell receptor (beta chain) is shown here with its context. This clone has a single count. Its antigen has not been determined. No base-level quality is on record; no much larger clone is a single base apart. This entry is derived from a study of T cell repertoires in Merkel cell carcinoma (dated by TCRdb to between 2017 and 2020). Some background on the complete study: Patients with prior intralesional immunotherapy or systemic immune checkpoint blockade before the biopsy were excluded. Inclusion required a diagnosis of MCPyV-positive Merkel cell carcinoma and successful in vitro expansion of tumor-infiltrating lymphocytes. Tetramer sorting, cloning and paired TCR sequencing of expanded tumor-infiltrating lymphocytes were first used to define MCPyV-specific clonotypes.

The immunoSEQ assay was used for TRB CDR3 sequencing and data processing of tumor genomic DNA. TCRdb retrieved this table from immuneACCESS and kept in-frame rearrangements only. Not all clones are present; in checked studies, unresolved V genes account for under half, and no reason is known for the remainder. The sample table shows fewer than 15,000 clones, and 76% are seen once. The ten largest clones add up to about a sixth of the sample. Each study subject had MCPyV-positive Merkel cell carcinoma confirmed by biopsy and had serum antibodies to T-antigen that tested positive. Genomic DNA was extracted from about six adjacent 10-micron frozen tumor sections without any cell sorting or culture. Optimal cutting temperature compound was used to freeze tumor biopsy tissue measuring roughly 5 x 5 x 5 mm. Hematoxylin and eosin scout sections confirmed abundant Merkel cell carcinoma and infiltrating cells in the frozen biopsy.

The V end gives up 3 bases and the J end 3 bases, leaving 4 bases in the junction not matched to a gene. Reading the germline V gene gives CDR1 SGHVS and CDR2 FQNEAQ. The CDR3 measures 14 amino acids from cysteine to phenylalanine. The only DNA kept is the CDR3, 42 bases in frame from the first base. General conclusions and limits of the study: The study did not examine normal tissue biopsies.

The sequence links TRBV7-8 to TRBJ2-7, and 8 bases in between align with TRBD1. The TCR comes from an adult with Merkel cell carcinoma. Sequenced material: tumor tissue. CDR3 protein: CASSFDRGFYEQYF. The nucleotide sequence is given as TGTGCCAGCAGCTTCGACAGGGGCTTCTACGAGCAGTACTTC. Reference TRBV7-8 and TRBJ2-7 genes cover what lies past the CDR3, so the full variable domain is GAGVSQSPRYKVAKRGQDVALRCDPISGHVSLFWYQQALGQGPEFLTYFQNEAQLDKSGLPSDRFFAERPEGSVSTLKIQRTQQEDSAVYLCASSFDRGFYEQYFGPGTRLTVT.